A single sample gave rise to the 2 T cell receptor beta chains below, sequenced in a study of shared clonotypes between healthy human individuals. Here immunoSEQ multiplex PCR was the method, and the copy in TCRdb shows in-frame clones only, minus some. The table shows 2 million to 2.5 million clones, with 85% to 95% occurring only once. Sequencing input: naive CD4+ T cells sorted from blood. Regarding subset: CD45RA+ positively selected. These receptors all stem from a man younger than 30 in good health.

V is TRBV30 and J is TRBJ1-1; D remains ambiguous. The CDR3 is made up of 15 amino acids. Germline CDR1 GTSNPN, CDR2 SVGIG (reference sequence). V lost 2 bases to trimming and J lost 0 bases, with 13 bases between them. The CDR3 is CAWSIYSGLNTEAFF. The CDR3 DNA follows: TGTGCCTGGAGTATCTATTCCGGACTGAACACTGAAGCTTTCTTT.

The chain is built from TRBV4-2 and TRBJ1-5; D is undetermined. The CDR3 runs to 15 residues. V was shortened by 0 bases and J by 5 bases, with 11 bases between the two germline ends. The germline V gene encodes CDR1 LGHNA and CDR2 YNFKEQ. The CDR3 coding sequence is TGTGCCAGCAGCCAAGATGGCAGCAATGATCAGCCCCAGCATTTT. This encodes CASSQDGSNDQPQHF.